This is a list of T cell receptor beta chains from one sample in a study of blood T cell repertoires in COVID-19. This table comes from immunoSEQ multiplex PCR, and its TCRdb copy is limited to in-frame clones, with some not included. The table has under 200,000 clones, around 87% seen once. What was sequenced was peripheral blood. All receptors derive from a man aged 40-49 years with active or convalescent COVID-19. CDR3s include the opening cysteine and the closing phenylalanine or tryptophan. The D gene is left open where the match is weak. Not every row has a clone size; where given, it reads once, few, many or a size class.

abundance	j_gene	len	v_gene	d_gene	CDR3nt	CDR3aa
.	TRBJ1-4	14	TRBV6-5	TRBD1	TGTGCCAGCACCTGGGACAGGGGCGGTGAAAAACTGTTTTTT	CASTWDRGGEKLFF
once	TRBJ2-1	14	TRBV5-1	.	TGCGCCAGCAGCTCCGCGACTAGATCGAATGAGCAGTTCTTC	CASSSATRSNEQFF
.	TRBJ2-1	16	TRBV20-1	TRBD2	TGCAGTGCTAGTCCCCTAGCGGGGGACGGATACAATGAGCAGTTCTTC	CSASPLAGDGYNEQFF
.	TRBJ1-4	14	TRBV15	TRBD1	TGTGCCACCAGCGCGGACAGGGGTAGTGAAAAACTGTTTTTT	CATSADRGSEKLFF
.	TRBJ1-1	15	TRBV7-2	.	TGTGCCAGCAGCCCAGAAGGACAAACAGACACTGAAGCTTTCTTT	CASSPEGQTDTEAFF
.	TRBJ2-3	15	TRBV4-3	.	TGCGCCAGCAGCCGGGCCGCGGGGAGCACAGATACGCAGTATTTT	CASSRAAGSTDTQYF
.	TRBJ1-1	15	TRBV28	TRBD1	TGTGCCAGCAGTTTGCCGGGACAGCTTAGGGTCGGAGCTTTCTTT	CASSLPGQLRVGAFF
.	TRBJ2-4	20	TRBV7-8	TRBD2	TGTGCCAGCAGCTTAGCGTCGAGGACTAGCGGGGGGGTAGCCAAAAACATTCAGTACTTC	CASSLASRTSGGVAKNIQYF
.	TRBJ1-2	15	TRBV4-1	.	TGCGCCAGCAGCCAGGACCGACGGACACTCTATGGCTACACCTTC	CASSQDRRTLYGYTF
.	TRBJ2-4	13	TRBV5-1	.	TGCGCCAGCAGTATGGATGGGGGGAACATTCAGTACTTC	CASSMDGGNIQYF
.	TRBJ1-5	15	TRBV4-3	.	TGCGCCAGCAGCCAAGATGTGGGGGGTAGGCAGCCCCAGCATTTT	CASSQDVGGRQPQHF
many	TRBJ1-1	13	TRBV7-8	.	TGTGCCAGCAGCTTAAAGGGAGGCGGGGGAGCTTTCTTT	CASSLKGGGGAFF
.	TRBJ1-5	15	TRBV6-2/TRBV6-3	.	TGTGCCAGCAGTTACGCGGGGGCTAGGGATCAGCCCCAGCATTTT	CASSYAGARDQPQHF
few	TRBJ1-2	15	TRBV7-2	TRBD1	TGTGCCAGCAGCTTAAGGGTGGGACAGGGCCATGGCTACACCTTC	CASSLRVGQGHGYTF
.	TRBJ1-4	16	TRBV30	TRBD1	TGTGCCTGGAGTTTCGGACGGACAGGCTCGCACGAAAAACTGTTTTTT	CAWSFGRTGSHEKLFF
.	TRBJ2-4	15	TRBV11-2	.	TGTGCCAGCAGCTCGTGGGGGCGCGCCAAAAACATTCAGTACTTC	CASSSWGRAKNIQYF
.	TRBJ1-1	16	TRBV4-1	TRBD1	TGCGCCAGCAGCCCCACCGGAGGGGGCGGGGACACTGAAGCTTTCTTT	CASSPTGGGGDTEAFF
.	TRBJ1-4	16	TRBV5-5	TRBD1	TGTGCCAGCAGATTCGGCTTGGGCAGGGGGAATGAAAAACTGTTTTTT	CASRFGLGRGNEKLFF
.	TRBJ1-2	12	TRBV5-4	TRBD1	TGTGCCAGCAGCCCTACAGGGGATGGCTACACCTTC	CASSPTGDGYTF
once	TRBJ1-5	12	TRBV28	.	TGTGCCAGCAGCTCCGGGAGGCAGCCCCAGCATTTT	CASSSGRQPQHF
.	TRBJ2-1	13	TRBV18	.	TGTGCCAGCTCACCACGACAGGAAGCTGAGCAGTTCTTC	CASSPRQEAEQFF
.	TRBJ1-4	16	TRBV2	.	TGTGCCAGCAGTGAATCTAGGACACCAACTAATGAAAAACTGTTTTTT	CASSESRTPTNEKLFF
.	TRBJ2-3	17	TRBV5-6	TRBD2	TGTGCCAGCAGCTTCCCCGGGACTAGCGGGGGGGCAGATACGCAGTATTTT	CASSFPGTSGGADTQYF
few	TRBJ1-2	15	TRBV4-3	.	TGCGCCAGCAGCCGCGAAGTAGGGGGTGACTATGGCTACACCTTC	CASSREVGGDYGYTF
.	TRBJ1-5	14	TRBV6-5	TRBD1	TGTGCCAGCAGGGCCACAGGGGAGAGGCAGCCCCAGCATTTT	CASRATGERQPQHF
.	TRBJ1-2	13	TRBV30	TRBD1	TGTGCCTGGAGACAGGGGGCTTCCTATGGCTACACCTTC	CAWRQGASYGYTF
.	TRBJ1-5	13	TRBV30	.	TGTGCCTGGAGTGGGGGGGACAATCAGCCCCAGCATTTT	CAWSGGDNQPQHF
.	TRBJ2-7	13	TRBV5-4	.	TGTGCCAGCAGCTTGCCCCACTCCTACGAGCAGTACTTC	CASSLPHSYEQYF
.	TRBJ2-7	15	TRBV27	.	TGTGCCAGCAAACCCGCACAGGGCCGGTTCTACGAGCAGTACTTC	CASKPAQGRFYEQYF
.	TRBJ1-1	11	TRBV4-2	.	TGTGCCAGCAGCCAAGAAGGAGCAGCTTTCTTT	CASSQEGAAFF
.	TRBJ1-1	16	TRBV18	TRBD1	TGTGCCAGCTCACGCAGACAGGGAGAGATGAACACTGAAGCTTTCTTT	CASSRRQGEMNTEAFF
few	TRBJ1-5	13	TRBV18	.	TGTGCCAGCTCATCCCACAAGGGGCAGCCCCAGCATTTT	CASSSHKGQPQHF
.	TRBJ1-2	13	TRBV11-1	TRBD1	TGTGCCAGCAGCTCGACAGGGCTCGATGGCTACACCTTC	CASSSTGLDGYTF
.	TRBJ1-5	17	TRBV4-1	TRBD1	TGCGCCAGCAGCCTTCGGACAGGGGGCATAAGCAATCAGCCCCAGCATTTT	CASSLRTGGISNQPQHF
.	TRBJ1-1	16	TRBV6-5	.	TGTGCCAGCAGTTACTCGTGGGGGGGGGTGAACACTGAAGCTTTCTTT	CASSYSWGGVNTEAFF
.	TRBJ1-2	15	TRBV19	.	TGTGCCAGTACCACTTCTCGAGGACAACCGTATGGCTACACCTTC	CASTTSRGQPYGYTF
.	TRBJ1-6	15	TRBV5-4	TRBD1	TGTGCCAGCAGCTTGGAACAGGGGGCACATTCACCCCTCCACTTT	CASSLEQGAHSPLHF
.	TRBJ1-6	16	TRBV5-4	TRBD1	TGTGCCAGCAGCTTGGGGGCAGGACAGGGGAAATCACCCCTCCACTTT	CASSLGAGQGKSPLHF
.	TRBJ2-2	15	TRBV9	.	TGTGCCAGCAGCGAACGATCTATGAACACCGGGGAGCTGTTTTTT	CASSERSMNTGELFF
few	TRBJ2-1	15	TRBV5-1	TRBD1	TGCGCCAGCAGCTTGGGGGACAGCGCCTACAATGAGCAGTTCTTC	CASSLGDSAYNEQFF
once	TRBJ1-1	12	TRBV7-6	.	TGTGCCAGCAGCGGAGGTGGAACTGAAGCTTTCTTT	CASSGGGTEAFF
.	TRBJ2-7	16	TRBV11-2	TRBD1	TGTGCCAGCAGCACCGCGGACAGGGGGTGGTCCTACGAGCAGTACTTC	CASSTADRGWSYEQYF
once	TRBJ1-5	15	TRBV15	TRBD1	TGTGCCACCAGCAGAGGACAGGGGGCAAATCAGCCCCAGCATTTT	CATSRGQGANQPQHF
once	TRBJ1-5	15	TRBV6-5	.	TGTGCCAGCAGTTTGGACTTTCCGAGCAATCAGCCCCAGCATTTT	CASSLDFPSNQPQHF
.	TRBJ1-1	11	TRBV13	.	TGTGCCAGCAGCTTCCAGGGGGAAGCTTTCTTT	CASSFQGEAFF
.	TRBJ1-5	14	TRBV2	TRBD1	TGTGCCAGCAGTCCGGACAGGGCAAATCAGCCCCAGCATTTT	CASSPDRANQPQHF
few	TRBJ2-7	18	TRBV9	TRBD2	TGTGCCAGCAGCGTAGGGGCTAGCGGGGGGCTACAGCCCTACGAGCAGTACTTC	CASSVGASGGLQPYEQYF
.	TRBJ1-5	16	TRBV13	TRBD1	TGTGCCAGCAGCTCCTCGAGGCAGGGGGAAAATCAGCCCCAGCATTTT	CASSSSRQGENQPQHF